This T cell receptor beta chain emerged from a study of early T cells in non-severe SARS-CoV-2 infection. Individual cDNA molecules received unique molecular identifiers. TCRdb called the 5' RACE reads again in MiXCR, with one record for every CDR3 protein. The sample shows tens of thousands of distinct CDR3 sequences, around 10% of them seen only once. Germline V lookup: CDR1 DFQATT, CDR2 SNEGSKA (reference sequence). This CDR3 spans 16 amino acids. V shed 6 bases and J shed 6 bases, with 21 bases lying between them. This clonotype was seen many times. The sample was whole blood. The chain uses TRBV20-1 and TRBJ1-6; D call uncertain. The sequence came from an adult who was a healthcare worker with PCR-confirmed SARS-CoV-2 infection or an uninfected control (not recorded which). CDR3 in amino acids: CSAPIEDAGFNSPLHF. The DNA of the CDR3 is TGCAGTGCCCCCATTGAGGACGCCGGCTTTAATTCACCCCTCCACTTT.